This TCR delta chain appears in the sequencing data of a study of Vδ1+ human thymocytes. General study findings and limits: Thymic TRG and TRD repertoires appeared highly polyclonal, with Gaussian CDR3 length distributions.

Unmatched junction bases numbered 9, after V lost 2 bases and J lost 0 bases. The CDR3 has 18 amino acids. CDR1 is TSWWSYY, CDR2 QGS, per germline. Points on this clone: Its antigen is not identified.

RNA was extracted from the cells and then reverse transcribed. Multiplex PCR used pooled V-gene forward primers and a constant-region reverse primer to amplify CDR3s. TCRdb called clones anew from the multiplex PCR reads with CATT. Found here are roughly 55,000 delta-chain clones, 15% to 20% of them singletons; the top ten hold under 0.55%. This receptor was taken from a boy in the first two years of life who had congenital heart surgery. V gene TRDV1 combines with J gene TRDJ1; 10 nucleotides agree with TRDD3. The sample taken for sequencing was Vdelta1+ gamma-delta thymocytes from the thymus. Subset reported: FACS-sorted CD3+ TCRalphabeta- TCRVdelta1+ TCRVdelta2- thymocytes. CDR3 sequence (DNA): TGTGCTCTTGGGGAATTCTACTGGGGGATTTTCTACACCGATAAACTCATCTTT. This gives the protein CALGEFYWGIFYTDKLIF.